These 24 T cell receptor beta chains originate from one sample sequenced in a study of T-cell memory formation after mild COVID-19. TCRdb independently ran MiXCR on the 5' RACE reads; one entry per CDR3 protein. The data show 140,000 or so distinct CDR3 sequences, around 15% seen once. Sequencing was performed on PBMCs or a T cell subset sorted from them (not recorded which). Receptors originate from an adult woman who had mild COVID-19 (a few samples of this study predate the infection). Cell type and time point are not known.

The chain links TRBV20-1 to TRBJ2-5; 7 bases map to TRBD1. With V trimmed by 4 bases and J by 0 bases, 5 bases remained unmatched. Germline V lookup: CDR1 DFQATT, CDR2 SNEGSKA (reference sequence). This CDR3 is built from 14 residues. The CDR3 DNA reads as TGCAGTGCTAACGGACAGGCGAACCAAGAGACCCAGTACTTC. This encodes CSANGQANQETQYF.

This clonotype was observed a few times. The chain is built from TRBV7-6 and TRBJ2-7, with D unresolved. The germline V gene encodes CDR1 SGHVS and CDR2 FNYEAQ. CDR3 length: 14 amino acids. Trimming cost V 5 bases and J 3 bases, with 14 bases left between them. Written as DNA, the CDR3 is TGTGCCAGCAGCCCGTATGAGAAGAGCTACGAGCAGTACTTC. This gives the protein CASSPYEKSYEQYF.

This rearrangement joins TRBV27 to TRBJ2-1; no clear D. The ends were cut back, 7 bases at V and 6 bases at J, with 10 bases in the middle. Germline assignment: CDR1 MNHEY and CDR2 SMNVEV (reference sequence). The CDR3 is 12 amino acids. The CDR3 protein is CASKGVRNEQFF. The CDR3 DNA reads TGTGCCAGCAAGGGCGTTCGCAATGAGCAGTTCTTC.

This chain connects TRBV9 to TRBJ1-2, with D possibly TRBD1 on 5 matching bases. This CDR3 is built from 12 residues. V lost 7 bases and J lost 6, with 13 bases in between. CDR1 and CDR2 from the germline V gene are SGDLS and YYNGEE. For the CDR3, the DNA is TGTGCCAGCTCCCGTTGGGGGGATGGCTACACCTTC. Residues: CASSRWGDGYTF.

This clonotype was observed a handful of times. This chain uses TRBV7-9 with TRBJ2-1; 13 positions match TRBD2. The V segment lost 1 base and the J segment 9 bases; nucleotides outside the gene matches: 3. The CDR3 length is 15 residues. Germline values: CDR1 SEHNR, CDR2 FQNEAQ (reference sequence). The CDR3 DNA sequence: TGTGCCAGCAGCTTAGGACTAGCGGGAGGCACTGAGCAGTTCTTC. Translating gives CASSLGLAGGTEQFF.

This clonotype was detected only a few times. The chain couples TRBV5-1 to TRBJ1-1, with D perhaps matching TRBD1 (5 bases). Germline assignment: CDR1 SGHRS and CDR2 YFSETQ. The CDR3 length is 16 residues. Trimming left V 4 bases short and J 0 bases short, with 16 bases between. The CDR3 protein is CASSLLGHDMNTEAFF. Written as DNA, the CDR3 is TGCGCCAGCAGCCTCCTCGGACACGACATGAACACTGAAGCTTTCTTT.

A few counts support this clonotype. The V and J genes are TRBV12-3 or TRBV12-4 and TRBJ2-7; 7 bases are a match to TRBD2. V trimming: 6 bases; J trimming: 2 bases; junction bases outside the gene matches: 4. This CDR3 spans 13 amino acids. The CDR3: CASRGGETYEQYF. The CDR3 nucleotides read TGTGCCAGCAGGGGGGGGGAGACCTACGAGCAGTACTTC.

Concerning this clonotype: This may be a read error, as it is one base from a much larger clone. CDR3 nucleotide sequence: TGTGCCAGTAGTATAGACCCCTCAGCGGGCGAGACAGATACGCAGTATTTT. As protein: CASSIDPSAGETDTQYF. The chain has TRBV19 and TRBJ2-3, with TRBD2 as a possible D gene (6 bases). V dropped 0 bases and J dropped 3 bases, with 16 bases sitting between them. This CDR3 is built from 17 residues. The germline CDR1 and CDR2 sequences are LNHDA and SQIVND (reference sequence).

The V and J genes are TRBV5-1 and TRBJ2-5; TRBD1 might be the D (7 bases). CDR3 size: 15 residues. Germline V gives CDR1 SGHRS, CDR2 YFSETQ. Between the trimmed V and J ends, which lost 0 bases and 5 bases, there was a span of 14 bases. The CDR3 reads CASSLGQGGTETQYF. In nucleotides, the CDR3 is TGCGCCAGCAGCTTGGGGCAGGGGGGTACGGAGACCCAGTACTTC. Full variable domain (rest looked up from reference TRBV5-1 and TRBJ2-5): KAGVTQTPRYLIKTRGQQVTLSCSPISGHRSVSWYQQTPGQGLQFLFEYFSETQRNKGNFPGRFSGRQFSNSRSEMNVSTLELGDSALYLCASSLGQGGTETQYFGPGTRLLVL.

The chain combines TRBV20-1 with TRBJ2-1; D call uncertain. Germline CDR1 reads DFQATT; CDR2 reads SNEGSKA (reference sequence). The CDR3 has 16 amino acids. Trimming removed 1 base from V and 4 bases from J, with 17 bases in between. The DNA of the CDR3 is TGCAGTGCTAGAGCCTTGGACGGTCGCTCATACAATGAGCAGTTCTTC. Amino acid sequence: CSARALDGRSYNEQFF.

This clonotype was counted between two and nine times. In DNA form, the CDR3 reads TGTGCCAGCAGCACTCCGGGACACTACGAGCAGTACTTC. This translates into CASSTPGHYEQYF. This chain uses TRBV7-9 with TRBJ2-7, with D maybe TRBD1 (6 bases). Trimming took 5 bases from V and 3 from J, leaving 11 bases between them. Germline values: CDR1 SEHNR, CDR2 FQNEAQ (reference sequence). This CDR3 has 13 amino acids.

This clonotype was seen a few times. The rearrangement joins TRBV7-8 to TRBJ1-5; D is perhaps TRBD1 (5 bases). The germline V gene has CDR1 SGHVS and CDR2 FQNEAQ. V lost 5 bases and J lost 0, with 17 bases in between. The CDR3 runs 17 residues. CDR3 in DNA: TGTGCCAGCAGCGCCACCGCGGGGGGGTATAGCAATCAGCCCCAGCATTTT. Its protein is CASSATAGGYSNQPQHF. Full variable domain (remainder filled in from reference TRBV7-8 and TRBJ1-5): GAGVSQSPRYKVAKRGQDVALRCDPISGHVSLFWYQQALGQGPEFLTYFQNEAQLDKSGLPSDRFFAERPEGSVSTLKIQRTQQEDSAVYLCASSATAGGYSNQPQHFGDGTRLSIL.

The chain joins TRBV2 to TRBJ2-7; D unresolved. Trimming pared 5 bases from V and 3 bases from J, leaving 11 bases between. The CDR3 runs to 13 residues. CDR1 and CDR2 (germline): SNHLY, FYNNEI. The CDR3 loop reads CASSSDGYYEQYF. The DNA of the CDR3 is TGTGCCAGCAGTTCGGACGGTTACTACGAGCAGTACTTC.

The V and J genes are TRBV30 and TRBJ2-7, with D tentatively TRBD2 (5 bases). This CDR3 has 13 amino acids. The V and J ends lost 6 bases and 1 base respectively, with 13 bases between them. Germline loops: CDR1 GTSNPN, CDR2 SVGIG (reference sequence). Here the CDR3 DNA reads TGTGCCTGCGAAACGGAGGATTCCTACGAGCAGTACTTC. It specifies CACETEDSYEQYF.

The chain links TRBV20-1 to TRBJ1-5, with a weak D call TRBD1 (5 bases). The germline V gene encodes CDR1 DFQATT and CDR2 SNEGSKA (reference sequence). Between the trimmed V and J ends, which lost 5 bases and 3 bases, there was a span of 14 bases. The CDR3 contains 14 residues. The CDR3 loop reads CSAGTVGVNQPQHF. The CDR3 DNA sequence: TGCAGTGCTGGGACGGTCGGGGTCAATCAGCCCCAGCATTTT.

The V call is TRBV12-3 or TRBV12-4, the J call TRBJ1-6; D remains ambiguous. V dropped 1 base and J dropped 2 bases, with 6 bases sitting between them. The CDR3 loop spans 15 amino acids. As DNA, the CDR3 is TGTGCCAGCAGTTTAGGGGCAACCTATAATTCACCCCTCCACTTT. This translates into CASSLGATYNSPLHF.

This sequence joins TRBV9 and TRBJ2-4; D remains ambiguous. V was cut by 2 bases and J by 0 bases, with 12 bases left in between. Germline V gives CDR1 SGDLS, CDR2 YYNGEE. The CDR3 is 16 amino acids. DNA of the CDR3: TGTGCCAGCAGCGTCTTGTCTAGTTTAGCCAAAAACATTCAGTACTTC. Amino acids: CASSVLSSLAKNIQYF.

This clonotype was observed a handful of times. This chain connects TRBV9 to TRBJ2-1, with D possibly TRBD2 on 7 matching bases. The CDR3 loop spans 14 amino acids. Germline CDR1 reads SGDLS; CDR2 reads YYNGEE. The V gene lost 4 bases and the J gene lost 6 bases, with 14 bases spanning the gap. This CDR3 is CASSSGGPGNEQFF. The CDR3, as DNA: TGTGCCAGCAGCTCCGGGGGGCCTGGCAATGAGCAGTTCTTC.

This clonotype came up a few times. The genes are TRBV4-1 and TRBJ2-3; D possibly corresponds to TRBD2 (6 bases). This CDR3 comprises 15 residues. CDR1 is MGHRA, CDR2 YSYEKL, per germline. The V and J ends lost 5 bases and 1 base respectively, with 13 bases between them. CDR3 DNA: TGCGCCAGCAGCGGCGGGGTTCAGGGCACAGATACGCAGTATTTT. It yields the protein CASSGGVQGTDTQYF.

This clonotype was counted a few times. This chain links TRBV7-6 with TRBJ1-1; D not certain. Trimming took off 1 base at V and 0 bases at J, with 6 bases between the two ends. Germline V gene lookup returns CDR1 SGHVS and CDR2 FNYEAQ. The CDR3 covers 14 residues. CDR3 sequence (DNA): TGTGCCAGCAGCTTAGGCACCATGAACACTGAAGCTTTCTTT. Amino acids: CASSLGTMNTEAFF.

The chain links TRBV4-3 to TRBJ2-1, with 9 nucleotides matching TRBD2. The CDR3 sequence is 16 residues long. The germline V gene encodes CDR1 LGHNA and CDR2 YSLEER. Unmatched junction bases numbered 7, after V lost 1 base and J lost 6 bases. DNA for the CDR3: TGCGCCAGCAGCCAAGTGGGCGGGAGGGCCCTCAATGAGCAGTTCTTC. It specifies CASSQVGGRALNEQFF.

This chain uses TRBV24-1 with TRBJ2-1; 10 bases map to TRBD2. V dropped 10 bases and J dropped 6; count of bases not matched to a gene: 5. Germline values: CDR1 KGHDR, CDR2 SFDVKD. This CDR3 region has 13 residues. CDR3 amino acids: CATTGTSVNEQFF. The CDR3 bases are TGTGCCACTACCGGGACTAGCGTCAATGAGCAGTTCTTC.

The chain couples TRBV7-6 to TRBJ2-6; D ambiguous. This CDR3 is 17 amino acids long. The ends were cut back, 0 bases at V and 0 bases at J, with 9 bases in the middle. CDR1 and CDR2 from the germline V gene are SGHVS and FNYEAQ. The CDR3 DNA follows: TGTGCCAGCAGCTTAGCCGGTTGGACCTCTGGGGCCAACGTCCTGACTTTC. It is translated as CASSLAGWTSGANVLTF.

This clonotype was found many times. The rearrangement joins TRBV12-3 or TRBV12-4 to TRBJ2-7, with 9 bases fitting TRBD2. After removal of 7 bases from V and 3 bases from J, the junction contained 10 bases not matched to a gene. This CDR3 region has 15 residues. CDR3 loop: CASTLSSGVFYEQYF. DNA for the CDR3: TGTGCCAGCACCCTATCTAGCGGGGTCTTCTACGAGCAGTACTTC.